The sequence of this TCR beta chain was determined in a study of metastatic and nonmetastatic thyroid tumors. Study-level information: Malignant and benign thyroid patients had repertoires compared in peripheral blood and tumor or nodule tissue.

Whole-study findings and limits: It was reportedly found that TCR beta diversity was significantly higher in malignant thyroid tumors than in benign nodules, a difference seen in both blood and tumor samples.

The CDR3 totals 17 residues. Germline V gives CDR1 SGHNT, CDR2 YYREEE (reference sequence). After removal of 0 bases from V and 4 bases from J, the junction contained 11 bases not matched to a gene. Prior to thyroid surgery, none of the patients had received any treatment. This clone was observed a handful of times. The antigen is unknown. Original analysis: Using the CDR3 differences seen across clinicopathological groups, the authors built a distant-metastasis classifier for papillary thyroid cancer, which was meant to discriminate distant-metastatic patients. TCRdb used MiXCR to call clones anew from the PCR reads. These V and J calls originate from TCRdb's pipeline instead of the authors' own analysis. Of tens of thousands of clones listed, approximately 15% are singletons.

Sequencing was performed on blood. The clonotype originates from a male donor with papillary thyroid cancer or a benign thyroid nodule (not recorded which). Some clones in this sample may be carry-over from other donors' samples. The rearrangement links TRBV5-4 to TRBJ1-1; 8 bases are shared with TRBD1. DNA for the CDR3: TGTGCCAGCAGCTTGGCCCGGACAGGGTTGGACGGCACTGAAGCTTTCTTT. Protein sequence: CASSLARTGLDGTEAFF.